This entry features one T cell receptor beta chain sequence. The antigen is undetermined. The data were obtained in a study of T cell responses to AZD1222 COVID-19 vaccine. Study summary: Pooled samples include second doses given at about 4 or 12 weeks. The study, taken as a whole, reports: An increase in Spike-specific TCR breadth and depth was observed after two AZD1222 doses.

V lost 10 bases, J lost 2 bases, and 14 bases stayed unmatched. The length of the CDR3 is 17 residues. Germline assignment: CDR1 ENHRY and CDR2 SYGVKD. The protocol was immunoSEQ multiplex PCR, while the TCRdb copy is restricted to in-frame clones and leaves out a portion. The sample carries approximately 160,000 clones, approximately 93% recorded once. This sequence was found in an adult in good health. The chain recombines TRBV10-3 with TRBJ2-2, with 9 bases that match TRBD1. Sequenced here: peripheral blood, sampled on day 0 of AZD1222 vaccination. Here the CDR3 DNA reads TGTGCCACCTCAACAGGGGGCCAATCCCTTAACACCGGGGAGCTGTTTTTT. This gives the protein CATSTGGQSLNTGELFF.